The T cell receptor beta chain described here comes from a study of blood T cell repertoires in COVID-19. For the study at large: Donors in the United States, Italy and Spain gave samples during acute or convalescent COVID-19.

The V and J ends lost 5 bases and 7 bases, in that order; junction bases with no gene match: 11. The CDR3 sequence is 15 residues long. Germline V CDR1 and CDR2: LGHDT, YNNKEL (reference sequence). Under the authors' procedure: Reference gene primers were amplified, and this amplification served to estimate nucleated cell counts. Sequenced by immunoSEQ multiplex PCR; TCRdb stores in-frame clones only, minus some. From that table come the V and J calls and clone size; the DNA was used to work out D and trimming. Of about 180,000 clones listed, about 82% are singletons. Two negative PCRs, clearance, or symptom resolution were required of recovered Cohort 3 donors.

Source material: PBMCs or T cells enriched from blood (not recorded which). The TCR was taken from a woman aged 25 to 39 who had recovered from COVID-19. This chain uses TRBV3-1 (or the pseudogene TRBV3-2) with TRBJ2-1; TRBD2 agrees at 7 bases. The CDR3 sequence: CASSYLAEGGNEQFF. DNA for the CDR3: TGTGCCAGCAGCTACCTAGCGGAGGGCGGAAATGAGCAGTTCTTC.